What follows is one T cell receptor beta chain and its context. Ten or more counts support this clonotype. No cognate antigen has been identified for it. Per-nucleotide qualities are absent, and no much larger clonotype sits a single base away. V trim: 4 bases; J trim: 8 bases; unmatched bases: 4. Via the germline V gene (reference sequence), CDR1 is SEHNR and CDR2 FQNEAQ. Counted from cysteine to phenylalanine, this CDR3 has 15 amino acids. Just CDR3 DNA is preserved here, 45 bases in frame from base 1. Library generation was performed with PCR. The sequencing machine was an Illumina HiSeq 2500. Molecular barcoding was employed in the preparation of TCR libraries, with unique molecular identifiers being used to normalize TCRbeta repertoire quantification. TCRdb reprocessing: public reads trimmed at Q25 with fastp, clones called with MiXCR, in-frame beta chains kept. Identical CDR3 protein sequences are pooled into one entry, listed with their most common genes and DNA. For this sample the table gives about 190,000 distinct CDR3 sequences, of which approximately 12% were detected only once. Of the sample, around 14% falls within the top ten clones.

The data originate from a study of T-cell reconstitution after alpha-beta-depleted transplantation in children (dated by TCRdb to about 2016). The study in broad terms: Using TCR repertoire profiling, the study followed T-cell immune reconstitution in a quantitative way in children after TCRalphabeta/CD19-depleted allogeneic hematopoietic cell transplantation.

The paper as a whole reports these results and caveats: The apparently early alphabetaT-cell count recovery about two months after transplant was reportedly dependent on only several hundred rapidly expanded clones derived from non-depleted graft cells. Hyperexpanded clone frequencies declined over subsequent months; after one year, T-cell counts and TCRbeta diversity were mostly attributed to newly produced T cells. In some patients, high TCRbeta diversity at day 60 was attributed to recipient T cells and intrathymic progenitors that had survived conditioning.

Sample treatment or condition, as interpreted from the label and publication: allogeneic hematopoietic cell transplantation with graft depleted of TCRalphabeta T cells and CD19 B cells. The children who served as transplant recipients had been given grafts of TCRalphabeta/CD19-depleted allogeneic hematopoietic cells. The chain links TRBV7-9 with TRBJ2-1, and TRBD2 matches 14 of the central bases. The specimen comprised PBMCs, sampled before TCRalphabeta/CD19-depleted stem cell transplant. This sequence originates from a boy aged 2 to 9 with acute myeloid leukemia, due to receive a stem cell transplant. The sequenced DNA: TGTGCCAGCAGCTCGGGACTAGCGGGGGCACATGAGCAGTTCTTC. Its product reads: CASSSGLAGAHEQFF.